This paragraph covers one T cell receptor (beta chain) sequence. What it binds is not known. A read error is likely, as this CDR3 ends without the conserved phenylalanine or tryptophan. These data come from a study of T cells in Graves' hyperthyroidism and ophthalmopathy. The study's findings and limits: Blood also held most thyroid clonotypes expanded beyond 0.001.

TCR beta CDR3 sequences were amplified from RNA transcripts. The HTBI primer set served for first-round RT-PCR of the TCR CDR3. TCRdb used MiXCR to reprocess the multiplex PCR reads, holding one entry per CDR3 protein. The sample carries about 540,000 distinct CDR3 sequences, roughly 46% recorded once. The CDR3 loop spans 14 amino acids. Germline CDR1 reads SGHTA; CDR2 reads FQGNSA. V was pared by 2 bases and J by 4 bases, with 11 bases between. The sequenced sample consisted of peripheral blood or thyroid tissue (not recorded which). V is TRBV7-2 and J is TRBJ1-1; D perhaps matches TRBD1 (5 bases). This TCR came from a woman aged 18-29 years with Graves' hyperthyroidism. CDR3 sequence reads: CASSLSSRGTEAFL. CDR3 nucleotides: TGTGCCAGCAGCTTATCTTCTAGGGGCACTGAAGCTTTCCTT.